The 5 T cell receptor beta chains reported below all come from one sample, sequenced in a study of shared clonotypes between healthy human individuals. Profiled with immunoSEQ multiplex PCR; TCRdb holds only in-frame clones, not every one. The profile shows 1,500,000 or so clones, around 95% of them singletons. Sequenced: naive CD4+ T cells sorted from blood. Regarding subset: CD45RA+ positively selected. The receptors come from a young man in good health.

This clone was recorded once. The chain's CDR3 is CASSNPRGIHEKLFF. As DNA, the CDR3 is TGCGCCAGCAGCAACCCCCGCGGAATCCATGAAAAACTGTTTTTT. The chain has TRBV4-1 and TRBJ1-4; D uncertain. The CDR3 runs 15 residues. Per germline, CDR1 MGHRA and CDR2 YSYEKL. With 5 bases removed from V and 6 bases from J, the gap between germline ends came to 16 bases.

This clone was seen a handful of times. The rearrangement links TRBV5-1 to TRBJ2-5; D remains unclear. The V gene lost 1 base and the J gene lost 2 bases, with 6 bases spanning the gap. Germline V gene sequence: CDR1 SGHRS, CDR2 YFSETQ. This CDR3 spans 13 amino acids. CDR3 bases: TGCGCCAGCAGCTTGTTGCGGCAAGAGACCCAGTACTTC. This sequence encodes CASSLLRQETQYF.

The genes are TRBV29-1 and TRBJ2-5, with TRBD1 as a possible D gene (6 bases). The CDR3 length is 14 residues. Germline values: CDR1 SQVTM, CDR2 ANQGSEA. Trimming left V 7 bases short and J 1 base short, with 16 bases between. The CDR3, as DNA: TGCAGCGCACGTAAGGACAGCGCCCAAGAGACCCAGTACTTC. It translates to CSARKDSAQETQYF.

The chain joins TRBV6-1 to TRBJ1-5; 7 bases align to TRBD1. This CDR3 has 14 amino acids. V shed 6 bases, J shed 4 bases, and the junction held 6 bases outside the gene matches. In germline, CDR1 is MNHNS, CDR2 SASEGT. The DNA for the CDR3 is TGTGCCAGCAGAACGACACAGGGGAATCAGCCCCAGCATTTT. Translated: CASRTTQGNQPQHF.

The rearrangement joins TRBV28 to TRBJ2-7; D not resolved. The CDR3 spans 12 residues. Trimming removed 5 bases at V and 0 bases at J, with 5 bases between. Germline V gene data show CDR1 as MDHEN and CDR2 as SYDVKM. Here the CDR3 reads CASSENSYEQYF. The CDR3 nucleotides read TGTGCCAGCAGTGAGAACTCCTACGAGCAGTACTTC. Drawing the rest from reference TRBV28 and TRBJ2-7, the complete variable domain is DVKVTQSSRYLVKRTGEKVFLECVQDMDHENMFWYRQDPGLGLRLIYFSYDVKMKEKGDIPEGYSVSREKKERFSLILESASTNQTSMYLCASSENSYEQYFGPGTRLTVT.